One and the same sample provided the 25 T cell receptor beta chains below, sequenced in a study of shared clonotypes between healthy human individuals. Assay used: immunoSEQ multiplex PCR; TCRdb lists only in-frame clones, some missing. The sample carries about 2.1 million clones, about 93% recorded once. As defined, naive CD8 cells were CD45RO-negative and positively selected for CCR7, with terminally differentiated effector memory CD45RA+ cells excluded. Sequencing was performed on naive CD8+ T cells from PBMCs. These receptors all come from a young man in good health. Some clones in this sample may be carry-over from other donors' samples.

This clone was seen only a few times. The V gene is TRBV19, the J gene TRBJ2-1, with no clear D. The V gene lost 8 bases and the J gene lost 4 bases, with 6 bases spanning the gap. The CDR3 consists of 11 residues. Germline CDR1 LNHDA, CDR2 SQIVND (reference sequence). CDR3 protein: CASFQYNEQFF. CDR3 nucleotides: TGTGCCAGTTTTCAATACAATGAGCAGTTCTTC. The variable domain in full, with the rest retrieved from reference TRBV19 and TRBJ2-1, is DGGITQSPKYLFRKEGQNVTLSCEQNLNHDAMYWYRQDPGQGLRLIYYSQIVNDFQKGDIAEGYSVSREKKESFPLTVTSAQKNPTAFYLCASFQYNEQFFGPGTRLTVL.

The rearrangement uses TRBV5-5 and TRBJ1-1; D not resolved. Trimming took 1 base from V and 0 from J, leaving 19 bases between them. The CDR3 runs 18 residues. Germline loops: CDR1 SGHKS, CDR2 YYEKEE (reference sequence). The CDR3 is CASSLSSFGEGVNTEAFF. The DNA for the CDR3 is TGTGCCAGCAGCTTGTCTTCTTTCGGGGAGGGAGTGAACACTGAAGCTTTCTTT.

The V call is TRBV4-1, the J call TRBJ2-1; D is undetermined. This CDR3 is built from 14 residues. CDR1 MGHRA and CDR2 YSYEKL come from the germline V gene. The ends were cut back, 1 base at V and 8 bases at J, with 12 bases in the middle. This chain's CDR3 is CASSQGPSMDEQFF. CDR3 DNA sequence: TGCGCCAGCAGCCAAGGTCCCTCTATGGATGAGCAGTTCTTC.

The rearrangement links TRBV5-1 to TRBJ2-7; D not certain. Germline CDR1 and CDR2: SGHRS and YFSETQ. V was pared by 4 bases and J by 11 bases, with 16 bases between. The CDR3 sequence is 12 residues long. CDR3 DNA sequence: TGCGCCAGCAGCCAAGACAACGTTCTGAAGTACTTC. The encoded protein is CASSQDNVLKYF.

V and J are TRBV11-2 and TRBJ2-7; possibly TRBD1 for D (6 bases). Germline V gene data show CDR1 as SGHAT and CDR2 as FQNNGV. CDR3 length: 15 amino acids. V dropped 6 bases and J dropped 5 bases, with 20 bases sitting between them. Here the CDR3 DNA reads TGTGCCAGCAGACGGAAACCGGGACAAGGTAACGAGCAGTACTTC. Translating gives CASRRKPGQGNEQYF.

With regard to this clone: No DNA is shown, since the ends of the CDR3 on it are uncertain; the CDR3 is the one TCRdb lists. V is TRBV7-9 and J is TRBJ2-3. The CDR3 has 17 amino acids, counting both end residues. Germline CDR1 SEHNR, CDR2 FQNEAQ (reference sequence). The chain's CDR3 is CASSSPFWEWGTDTQYF.

The gene calls are TRBV7-3 and TRBJ2-3, with 10 bases fitting TRBD2. CDR3 length equals 18 residues. Germline V lookup: CDR1 SGHTA, CDR2 FQGTGA. The J segment lost 3 bases and the V segment lost 4 bases, leaving 13 bases of the junction unmatched. CDR3 sequence (DNA): TGTGCCAGCAGCTCTCCCCTTACTAGCGGGATAAGGACAGATACGCAGTATTTT. The encoded protein is CASSSPLTSGIRTDTQYF.

The V and J genes are TRBV10-3 and TRBJ1-1, with D unresolved. Germline-derived CDR1 and CDR2 are ENHRY and SYGVKD. With 3 bases removed from V and 5 bases from J, the gap between germline ends came to 16 bases. The CDR3 has 15 residues. CDR3 in amino acids: CAISDRWSIRTEAFF. In DNA form, the CDR3 reads TGTGCCATCAGTGATCGTTGGTCTATTCGGACTGAAGCTTTCTTT.

The J gene is TRBJ2-3, the V gene TRBV6-1, with D possibly TRBD1 on 6 matching bases. V was cut by 4 bases and J by 2 bases, with 16 bases left in between. Germline-derived CDR1 and CDR2 are MNHNS and SASEGT. This CDR3 has 16 amino acids. CDR3 coding DNA: TGTGCCAGCAGTGCGGGACACGGTTTCTCCACAGATACGCAGTATTTT. Translation: CASSAGHGFSTDTQYF.

V and J are TRBV4-1 and TRBJ2-2, with D possibly TRBD2 on 5 matching bases. The V and J ends lost 1 base and 4 bases respectively, with 10 bases between them. The CDR3 has 15 amino acids. Germline loops: CDR1 MGHRA, CDR2 YSYEKL. CDR3 nucleotide sequence: TGCGCCAGCAGCCAAGTTGTAGGGAGCACCGGGGAGCTGTTTTTT. Translating gives CASSQVVGSTGELFF.

On this clone: The sample has other DNA sequences that encode this CDR3 too. The gene calls are TRBV28 and TRBJ2-7; D is uncertain. The V end was cut by 5 bases, the J end by 1 base, with 9 bases between. There are 13 residues in the CDR3. Germline-derived CDR1 and CDR2 are MDHEN and SYDVKM. CDR3 region: CASSPDGSYEQYF. Here the CDR3 DNA reads TGTGCCAGCAGTCCGGACGGATCCTACGAGCAGTACTTC.

V usage is TRBV11-2 and J usage is TRBJ2-1, with a possible D match to TRBD1 (5 bases). Per the germline V gene, CDR1 is SGHAT and CDR2 is FQNNGV. V was cut by 5 bases and J by 5 bases, with 13 bases left in between. The CDR3 consists of 14 residues. The CDR3 sequence is CASSPPGWDNEQFF. CDR3 coding DNA: TGTGCCAGCAGCCCTCCAGGGTGGGACAATGAGCAGTTCTTC.

The rearrangement links TRBV5-1 to TRBJ2-5, with a tentative D call TRBD1 (6 bases). Germline loops: CDR1 SGHRS, CDR2 YFSETQ. V lost 4 bases, J lost 3 bases, and 19 bases lay in between. This CDR3 has 16 amino acids. CDR3 in DNA: TGCGCCAGCAGCGTCCCCAGGGGTTCCCCAGAAGAGACCCAGTACTTC. Translation gives CASSVPRGSPEETQYF.

A word on this clone: This CDR3 is also generated by other DNA sequences in the sample. The chain employs TRBV28 and TRBJ2-2; possible D gene TRBD1, 5 bases. Trimming pared 3 bases from V and 2 bases from J, leaving 7 bases between. Germline V CDR1 and CDR2: MDHEN, SYDVKM. The CDR3 is 14 residues long. Written as DNA, the CDR3 is TGTGCCAGCAGTTTCGGACAAAACACCGGGGAGCTGTTTTTT. Its translation is CASSFGQNTGELFF.

The chain couples TRBV6-5 to TRBJ2-7; 12 bases fit TRBD2. From germline, CDR1 is MNHEY and CDR2 SVGAGI. CDR3 size: 15 residues. Trimming took 6 bases from V and 5 from J; bases not matched to a gene: 8. CDR3 sequence: CASSILAGGSHEQYF. CDR3 sequence (DNA): TGTGCCAGCAGCATACTAGCGGGAGGTAGCCACGAGCAGTACTTC.

V usage is TRBV5-4 and J usage is TRBJ2-1, with D perhaps matching TRBD2 (6 bases). CDR1 is SGHNT, CDR2 YYREEE, per germline (reference sequence). This CDR3 has 13 residues. V lost 8 bases, J lost 6 bases, and 15 bases lay in between. In DNA, the CDR3 is TGTGCCAGTTTTCGGGAGAGGGCCAATGAGCAGTTCTTC. Translation: CASFRERANEQFF.

The J gene is TRBJ2-7, the V gene TRBV6-1; D is unclear. The CDR3 loop spans 13 amino acids. Germline-derived CDR1 and CDR2 are MNHNS and SASEGT. V lost 8 bases and J lost 1, with 12 bases in between. The CDR3 region has the DNA TGTGCCAGCTCCCCGCAGGCGTCCTACGAGCAGTACTTC. Protein: CASSPQASYEQYF.

This sequence joins TRBV28 and TRBJ1-2; the D gene is possibly TRBD1 (5 bases). The germline V gene encodes CDR1 MDHEN and CDR2 SYDVKM. Trimming left V 6 bases short and J 6 bases short, with 20 bases between. The CDR3 runs to 15 residues. CDR3 in amino acids: CASRAGTDEGDGYTF. The CDR3 coding sequence is TGTGCCAGCAGGGCCGGGACGGACGAAGGGGATGGCTACACCTTC.

As for this clone: Distinct nucleotide sequences in the sample also encode this CDR3. The chain links TRBV27 to TRBJ2-1; a weak D match, TRBD2 (5 bases). From germline, CDR1 is MNHEY and CDR2 SMNVEV (reference sequence). This CDR3 has 15 amino acids. V was trimmed by 5 bases and J by 0 bases, leaving 11 bases between them. The CDR3 DNA follows: TGTGCCAGCAGTCCCCGGGGAAGCTCCTACAATGAGCAGTTCTTC. It is translated as CASSPRGSSYNEQFF.

The gene calls are TRBV19 and TRBJ1-1, with D hard to call. CDR3 length: 15 amino acids. V lost 3 bases, J lost 0 bases, and 11 bases lay in between. In germline, CDR1 is LNHDA, CDR2 SQIVND (reference sequence). CDR3 residues: CASSMSRGLNTEAFF. The DNA for the CDR3 is TGTGCCAGTAGTATGAGTCGGGGTCTGAACACTGAAGCTTTCTTT.

The CDR3 coding sequence is TGTGCCAGCAGCGACTGGAGGGCCAGCACAGATACGCAGTATTTT. Translated: CASSDWRASTDTQYF. This chain uses TRBV5-6 with TRBJ2-3, with a weak D call TRBD2 (6 bases). V was pared by 4 bases and J by 0 bases, with 12 bases between. The CDR3 is made up of 15 amino acids. Germline V gene sequence: CDR1 SGHDT, CDR2 YYEEEE.

The chain has TRBV7-9 and TRBJ2-7; D gene uncertain. This CDR3 is 12 amino acids long. Germline CDR1 reads SEHNR; CDR2 reads FQNEAQ (reference sequence). Trimming took off 5 bases at V and 6 bases at J, with 11 bases between the two ends. The CDR3 DNA reads TGTGCCAGCAGCGTTGACATCGGCGAGCAGTACTTC. Translation: CASSVDIGEQYF.

V gene TRBV19 combines with J gene TRBJ2-1; 8 bases line up with TRBD2. In germline, CDR1 is LNHDA, CDR2 SQIVND (reference sequence). Trimming removed 6 bases from V and 9 bases from J; junction bases left unmatched: 13. The CDR3 runs 15 residues. CDR3 bases: TGTGCCAGTAGCCCCTGGCCGGGACTAGGGGGTGAGCAGTTCTTC. This gives the protein CASSPWPGLGGEQFF.

The chain combines TRBV7-9 with TRBJ1-2; 7 bases match TRBD1. The CDR3 is 15 amino acids. CDR1 is SEHNR and CDR2 is FQNEAQ in the germline V gene (reference sequence). The V segment lost 4 bases and the J segment 4 bases; nucleotides outside the gene matches: 9. The CDR3 DNA sequence: TGTGCCAGCAGCTCTGAGGGGGCGTTCTCCTATGGCTACACCTTC. Its translation: CASSSEGAFSYGYTF.

The chain carries TRBV6-4 and TRBJ2-7, with TRBD2 identical over 13 bases. V lost 10 bases, J lost 3 bases, and 12 bases stayed unmatched. The V gene's germline CDR1 is MRHNA and CDR2 SNTAGT. This CDR3 contains 16 residues. CDR3 in amino acids: CANLQGTSGRDYEQYF. CDR3 DNA sequence: TGTGCCAACCTACAGGGCACTAGCGGGAGGGACTACGAGCAGTACTTC.